This T cell receptor (beta chain) was documented in a study of CD4 T cells in relation to SARS-CoV-2 and coronaviruses. CEF-cultured naive and memory CD4+ T cell DNA got survey-level sequencing. Only in-frame clones appear in the TCRdb table, and some are missing; sequencing was by immunoSEQ multiplex PCR. The data show some 40,000 clones, roughly 83% seen once. Naive or memory CD4+ cells were cultured 1:1 with T cell-depleted PBMCs plus CEF. The count of this clone is one. The antigen is undetermined. The source is an adult with COVID-19. Sample: naive CD4+ T cells from PBMCs, cultured in vitro. As for subset: naive CD4+ T cells isolated by negative enrichment.

CDR3 residues: CASSQGGYSNQPQHF. The DNA of the CDR3 is TGTGCCAGCAGTCAGGGGGGGTATAGCAATCAGCCCCAGCATTTT. The chain joins TRBV6-5 to TRBJ1-5, with 7 bases lining up with TRBD1. The CDR3 is made up of 15 amino acids. Germline loops: CDR1 MNHEY, CDR2 SVGAGI. J gave up 0 bases and V 5 bases, and 4 bases lay outside the gene matches.